A single sample is the source of the 3 T cell receptor beta chains below, sequenced in a study of T cell changes during pregnancy in multiple sclerosis (dated by TCRdb to about 2019). The library was made by the immunoSEQ multiplex PCR assay. Here the immuneACCESS table is served through TCRdb, limited to in-frame sequences with V and J called. Missing clones are a known gap in these copies; in checked studies unresolved V genes cover under half, and the rest lacks a known reason. Present in this sample are almost 50,000 clones, roughly nine tenths of which were seen just once. More than 8.5% of the sample is in the top ten clones. The sample in question was CD8+ T cells from peripheral blood mononuclear cells, obtained after pregnancy. Receptors were obtained from a female donor with multiple sclerosis, enrolled in a pregnancy study.

Here the CDR3 reads CASSQTNPGLNSPLHF. The CDR3 coding sequence is TGTGCCAGCAGCCAGACTAATCCGGGCCTTAATTCACCCCTCCACTTT. The gene calls are TRBV4-2 and TRBJ1-6; D uncertain. Per the germline V gene, CDR1 is LGHNA and CDR2 is YNFKEQ. The V gene lost 3 bases and the J gene lost 6 bases, with 15 bases spanning the gap. There are 16 residues in the CDR3.

The gene calls are TRBV6-1 and TRBJ2-7; 8 bases align to TRBD2. J gave up 5 bases and V 6 bases, and 12 bases lay outside the gene matches. The germline V gene encodes CDR1 MNHNS and CDR2 SASEGT. The CDR3 is 15 residues long. CDR3 region: CASSFKIAGNDEQYF. The CDR3 region has the DNA TGTGCCAGCAGCTTTAAAATAGCGGGGAACGACGAGCAGTACTTC.

This chain joins TRBV27 and TRBJ1-1; D is unclear. V lost 2 bases and J 4 bases, leaving 8 bases between the germline ends. Germline V gene data show CDR1 as MNHEY and CDR2 as SMNVEV (reference sequence). The CDR3 consists of 13 residues. CDR3 in DNA: TGTGCCAGCAGTTTAGATCGGGGCACTGAAGCTTTCTTT. Protein product: CASSLDRGTEAFF.